One TCR beta chain is described in this entry. Its recognized antigen is unknown. No qualities accompany the bases; no much larger clone lies one base away. The CDR1 and CDR2 encoded by the germline V gene are SGHNT and YENEEA. CDR3 length: 13 amino acids, cysteine to phenylalanine. The only DNA kept is the CDR3, 39 bases in frame from the first base. V was cut back by 5 bases and J by 3 bases, leaving a gap of 8 bases between them. Reading the label with the study, this specimen's treatment or condition is: oral pan-JAK inhibitor, 5-10 mg twice daily. Lesional scalp punch biopsies and peripheral blood were obtained from alopecia areata patients. PBMCs were isolated by density centrifugation and stained for CD3, CD4 and CD8, after which CD4+ and CD8+ T cells were sorted on a FACSAria. This entry is derived from a study of CD8+ T cells in alopecia areata (dated by TCRdb to 2016 to 2019). Describing the broader study: Treated patients were enrolled in an open-label pilot trial of oral tofacitinib at 5 to 10 mg twice daily for moderate-to-severe alopecia areata. Tofacitinib was given for 6 to 18 months, followed by 6 months of follow-up off drug to assess delayed response and recurrence. Disease severity in treated patients was measured with the SALT score, which quantifies the percentage of affected scalp surface area. To study T cell clonal expansion in alopecia areata, the researchers applied high-throughput TCRbeta sequencing to both the C3H/HeJ mouse model and human patients. Scalp tissue and sorted CD4+ and CD8+ peripheral blood T cells from patchy and totalis/universalis alopecia areata patients and from healthy controls were covered by human TCRbeta sequencing. Tofacitinib-treated patients had biopsies at baseline and at 4 and 24 weeks of treatment, with a later scalp biopsy in several patients. Scalp clonality was compared among normal scalp (n=4), patchy alopecia areata scalp (n=8), and alopecia totalis/universalis scalp (n=8). RNA was extracted with the PAXgene miRNA kit for fixed scalp, the miRNeasy kit for PBMCs, and the RNeasy kit for mouse skin. TCRbeta CDR3 regions were amplified by immunoSEQ multiplex PCR with 35 Vbeta forward and 13 Jbeta reverse primers. Overall study outcomes, separate from this receptor: Unlike mouse skin, which is dominated by gammadelta T cells, normal human skin has resident alphabeta T cells that are also sequenced, and this complicates analysis of the scalp TCR repertoire. Compared with normal scalp, lesional scalp had higher clonality and more expanded CD8+ clones, particularly in alopecia totalis/universalis, a pattern that suggests antigenic drive. With tofacitinib, both scalp clonality and the number of expanded CD8+ clones among the top 100 scalp clones went down significantly. Shared TCR sequences between patients were less evident than in mice, which may be partly attributable to HLA diversity in the patient population. Because the treated cohort was small and included a single nonresponder, larger studies are needed to assess links between baseline CD8+ expansion and response. During tofacitinib treatment, many expanded lesional clones remained in scalp and blood, and this persistence may partly explain relapse after treatment is stopped.

Receptors were amplified or captured by the immunoSEQ multiplex PCR assay. RNA was extracted from all samples and reverse transcribed into cDNA, which served as template for TCR sequencing. SuperScript III was used to make first-strand cDNA, primed with a 2:1 mix of oligo-dT and random hexamers. A synthetic immune receptor repertoire was used to measure amplification bias, and any remaining bias was corrected computationally. Per the authors' processing: Raw reads were preprocessed to remove errors, and CDR3 was defined by IMGT conventions from the conserved cysteine to phenylalanine. To get clonality, Shannon entropy was normalized by log2 of the number of productive unique TCRs and the result was subtracted from 1. CD4 or CD8 identity of scalp clones was inferred by cross-referencing scalp TCRbeta sequences with sorted blood CD4 and CD8 repertoires. This is the immuneACCESS table as TCRdb keeps it, with only in-frame sequences that have V and J called. A part of the clones is gone; compared with another copy, unresolved V genes explain less than half, and the rest is unexplained. That table is the source of V, J and clone size, and D and trimming were worked out from the DNA. In this sample the table shows 95,000 to 100,000 clones, 50% to 60% of which occur a single time. The top ten clones comprise roughly 15% of the sample.

In this chain, TRBV11-3 is recombined with TRBJ2-4, with the D gene too uncertain to name. This sample comprised CD8+ T cells sorted from blood, obtained at approximately week 56, from a patient treated with tofacitinib. The TCR sequence derives from a human donor with alopecia areata. The DNA sequence follows: TGTGCCAGCAGCCTAGGGTACAAAAACATTCAGTACTTC. Its protein reads: CASSLGYKNIQYF.